The 27 T cell receptor beta chains presented below share a single source sample, sequenced in a study of blood T cell repertoires in COVID-19. Measured with immunoSEQ multiplex PCR; TCRdb has only the in-frame clones, and not every one. The table shows about 300,000 clones, with around 92% occurring only once. The sample taken for sequencing was PBMCs or T cells enriched from blood (not recorded which). These receptors were collected from a woman aged 50 to 60 who had been exposed to COVID-19.

This clone was recorded once. The rearrangement uses TRBV2 and TRBJ1-4; D unclear. The CDR3 length is 12 residues. The V gene's germline CDR1 is SNHLY and CDR2 FYNNEI. V lost 8 bases and J 6 bases, leaving 10 bases between the germline ends. The CDR3 DNA is TGTGCCAGCGGAGATGATTATGAAAAACTGTTTTTT. Encoded protein: CASGDDYEKLFF.

The chain carries TRBV4-1 and TRBJ1-4; D remains ambiguous. CDR3 length: 18 amino acids. The germline V gene has CDR1 MGHRA and CDR2 YSYEKL. Trimming pared 0 bases from V and 6 bases from J, leaving 20 bases between. CDR3 amino acids: CASSQDSLGGFGDEKLFF. The DNA for the CDR3 is TGCGCCAGCAGCCAAGATTCCCTTGGAGGGTTTGGTGATGAAAAACTGTTTTTT.

V and J are TRBV5-5 and TRBJ2-2; the match to TRBD1 covers 9 bases. Germline values: CDR1 SGHKS, CDR2 YYEKEE (reference sequence). The ends lost 3 bases at V and 2 bases at J; junction bases unmatched: 2. The CDR3 runs 15 residues. As DNA, the CDR3 is TGTGCCAGCAGCTGGGGACAGGGTAACACCGGGGAGCTGTTTTTT. It codes for CASSWGQGNTGELFF. Together with reference TRBV5-5 and TRBJ2-2, the CDR3 gives the full variable domain: DAGVTQSPTHLIKTRGQQVTLRCSPISGHKSVSWYQQVLGQGPQFIFQYYEKEERGRGNFPDRFSARQFPNYSSELNVNALLLGDSALYLCASSWGQGNTGELFFGEGSRLTVL.

The genes are TRBV2 and TRBJ2-7; 7 bases are shared with TRBD1. CDR1 is SNHLY, CDR2 FYNNEI, per germline. The CDR3 spans 16 residues. V dropped 5 bases and J dropped 0; count of bases not matched to a gene: 10. The CDR3 DNA reads TGTGCCAGCAGTCCAGATCCCCGGGACAGCTCCTACGAGCAGTACTTC. As protein: CASSPDPRDSSYEQYF.

The chain employs TRBV14 and TRBJ1-2, with D perhaps matching TRBD1 (6 bases). The CDR3 spans 14 residues. V lost 3 bases and J lost 6, with 14 bases in between. The germline CDR1 and CDR2 sequences are SGHDN and FVKESK. In DNA, the CDR3 is TGTGCCAGCAGCCAGCAGGGGAGGGCGGATGGCTACACCTTC. Translation: CASSQQGRADGYTF.

The V call is TRBV28, the J call TRBJ2-7, with D possibly TRBD1 on 6 matching bases. The CDR3 is made up of 14 amino acids. Trimming took off 3 bases at V and 3 bases at J, with 12 bases between the two ends. Germline V CDR1 and CDR2: MDHEN, SYDVKM. CDR3 amino acids: CASSFPGHYYEQYF. CDR3 nucleotide sequence: TGTGCCAGCAGTTTCCCGGGACACTACTACGAGCAGTACTTC.

J is TRBJ1-2 and V is TRBV7-9; 7 bases align to TRBD1. The CDR3 totals 15 residues. From germline, CDR1 is SEHNR and CDR2 FQNEAQ (reference sequence). Trimming cost V 5 bases and J 2 bases; bases outside gene matches: 8. The CDR3 is CASSRRDSNNYGYTF. CDR3 nucleotides: TGTGCCAGCAGCCGCCGGGACAGCAACAACTATGGCTACACCTTC.

The chain carries TRBV5-5 and TRBJ2-1; 7 nucleotides line up with TRBD2. The J segment lost 6 bases and the V segment lost 5 bases, leaving 11 bases of the junction unmatched. This CDR3 is built from 15 residues. The germline V gene has CDR1 SGHKS and CDR2 YYEKEE (reference sequence). CDR3 loop: CASRLATSDFNEQFF. The CDR3 DNA sequence: TGTGCCAGCAGGCTCGCCACTAGCGACTTCAATGAGCAGTTCTTC.

The CDR3 region is CASSSRTDARYYGYTF. The CDR3 nucleotides read TGTGCCAGCAGTTCAAGGACAGACGCTCGCTACTATGGCTACACCTTC. The genes are TRBV6-5 and TRBJ1-2; TRBD1 might be the D (6 bases). The CDR3 has 16 amino acids. V gave up 4 bases and J gave up 3 bases, with 18 bases separating them. The germline CDR1 and CDR2 sequences are MNHEY and SVGAGI.

The CDR3 nucleotides are TGTGCCAGCTCGGACAGTTATAATTCACCCCTCCACTTT. Amino acids: CASSDSYNSPLHF. J is TRBJ1-6 and V is TRBV12-3 or TRBV12-4; TRBD1 is a possible D gene (6 bases). The CDR3 totals 13 residues. Between the trimmed V and J ends, which lost 8 bases and 4 bases, there was a span of 9 bases.

The chain has TRBV5-6 and TRBJ1-6; maybe TRBD1 (5 bases). Germline lookup yields CDR1 SGHDT and CDR2 YYEEEE. Between the trimmed V and J ends, which lost 0 bases and 10 bases, there was a span of 11 bases. The CDR3 consists of 14 residues. The CDR3 is CASSLGGATSPLHF. CDR3 nucleotides: TGTGCCAGCAGCTTGGGTGGGGCCACCTCACCCCTCCACTTT.

CDR3 in DNA: TGTGCCATCAGCGAAGGCCCGGAGGCCTGGGAGCTGTTTTTT. Translating gives CAISEGPEAWELFF. The chain is built from TRBV10-3 and TRBJ2-2, with D possibly being TRBD2 (5 bases). V gave up 6 bases and J gave up 9 bases, with 17 bases separating them. Germline CDR1 ENHRY, CDR2 SYGVKD. The CDR3 is 14 amino acids.

The rearrangement uses TRBV29-1 and TRBJ2-1; a possible D gene is TRBD2 (6 bases). The CDR3 runs 16 residues. Trimming pared 4 bases from V and 0 bases from J, leaving 16 bases between. CDR1 and CDR2 from the germline V gene are SQVTM and ANQGSEA. CDR3 sequence: CSVVGLWLHSYNEQFF. The DNA for the CDR3 is TGCAGCGTTGTGGGACTTTGGCTCCACTCCTACAATGAGCAGTTCTTC.

V gene TRBV28 combines with J gene TRBJ1-4, with 9 positions matching TRBD1. The V and J ends lost 6 bases and 8 bases, in that order; junction bases with no gene match: 10. The germline V gene encodes CDR1 MDHEN and CDR2 SYDVKM. The CDR3 has 15 amino acids. In DNA form, the CDR3 reads TGTGCCAGCAGGGGTGGGACAGGGTCGGGAGAAAAACTGTTTTTT. This codes for CASRGGTGSGEKLFF.

The chain is built from TRBV7-9 and TRBJ2-7; no firm D call. V was pared by 0 bases and J by 6 bases, with 9 bases between. Germline loops: CDR1 SEHNR, CDR2 FQNEAQ (reference sequence). This CDR3 spans 13 amino acids. This chain's CDR3 is CASSLAPWPEQYF. The CDR3 bases are TGTGCCAGCAGCTTAGCGCCCTGGCCCGAGCAGTACTTC.

With regard to this clone: The same CDR3 arises from other DNA sequences in this sample as well. This chain connects TRBV6-5 to TRBJ2-2, with 7 bases identical to TRBD2. Germline V gene data show CDR1 as MNHEY and CDR2 as SVGAGI. This CDR3 comprises 15 residues. The ends lost 6 bases at V and 2 bases at J; junction bases unmatched: 6. Here the CDR3 reads CASSSGTLNTGELFF. The DNA for the CDR3 is TGTGCCAGCAGCAGCGGGACGTTAAACACCGGGGAGCTGTTTTTT.

The gene calls are TRBV6-5 and TRBJ1-5, with D tentatively TRBD1 (5 bases). V was trimmed by 4 bases and J by 7 bases, leaving 11 bases between them. Per germline, CDR1 MNHEY and CDR2 SVGAGI. The CDR3 contains 13 residues. CDR3 region: CASSSRQYQPQHF. The CDR3, as DNA: TGTGCCAGCAGTTCTAGACAGTACCAGCCCCAGCATTTT.

This chain joins TRBV5-1 and TRBJ2-7; 12 bases fit TRBD2. After removal of 0 bases from V and 4 bases from J, the junction contained 2 bases not matched to a gene. Germline V gives CDR1 SGHRS, CDR2 YFSETQ. The CDR3 runs 15 residues. The CDR3 loop is CASSLGTSGVYEQYF. The CDR3 nucleotides read TGCGCCAGCAGCTTGGGGACTAGCGGGGTTTACGAGCAGTACTTC.

V and J are TRBV11-2 and TRBJ2-3; D perhaps matches TRBD2 (6 bases). The CDR3 has 15 residues. The V end was cut by 2 bases, the J end by 2 bases, with 11 bases between. CDR1 SGHAT and CDR2 FQNNGV come from the germline V gene. CDR3 residues: CASSLTGLLTDTQYF. The CDR3 bases are TGTGCCAGCAGCTTAACGGGACTCCTCACAGATACGCAGTATTTT. Using reference TRBV11-2 and TRBJ2-3 for the parts outside the CDR3, the full variable domain is EAGVAQSPRYKIIEKRQSVAFWCNPISGHATLYWYQQILGQGPKLLIQFQNNGVVDDSQLPKDRFSAERLKGVDSTLKIQPAKLEDSAVYLCASSLTGLLTDTQYFGPGTRLTVL.

This chain uses TRBV6-2 or TRBV6-3 with TRBJ2-3, with 7 bases fitting TRBD1. The germline V gene encodes CDR1 MNHEY and CDR2 SVGEGT. With 6 bases clipped from V and 2 bases from J, the junction kept 8 bases outside the gene matches. CDR3 length equals 15 residues. This CDR3 reads CASSSSGGYTDTQYF. The CDR3 coding sequence is TGTGCCAGCAGCAGTTCAGGGGGATACACAGATACGCAGTATTTT.

The rearrangement joins TRBV12-3 or TRBV12-4 to TRBJ1-1, with D unresolved. The CDR3 has 11 residues. V lost 7 bases, J lost 9 bases, and 12 bases lay in between. The CDR3 sequence: CASTPARQAFF. CDR3 DNA: TGTGCCAGCACCCCGGCTAGGCAAGCTTTCTTT.

The DNA of the CDR3 is TGTGCCAGCGGAGGACAGGGTCTTCCTAGCACAGATACGCAGTATTTT. Its translation: CASGGQGLPSTDTQYF. The chain combines TRBV7-2 with TRBJ2-3; TRBD1 matches 8 bases. The CDR3 totals 16 residues. V gave up 8 bases and J gave up 0 bases; unmatched junction bases: 10. Germline V gives CDR1 SGHTA, CDR2 FQGNSA.

V and J are TRBV5-1 and TRBJ1-5, with TRBD1 matching over 9 bases. V gave up 6 bases and J gave up 5 bases; unmatched junction bases: 18. This CDR3 comprises 18 residues. Germline V gene data show CDR1 as SGHRS and CDR2 as YFSETQ. The CDR3 region has the DNA TGCGCCAGCACCAAAGCAACTGCCGGAGGGACAGGGTATCAGCCCCAGCATTTT. This gives the protein CASTKATAGGTGYQPQHF.

This sequence joins TRBV2 and TRBJ2-3, with 7 bases lining up with TRBD2. The CDR3 runs to 15 residues. Germline loops: CDR1 SNHLY, CDR2 FYNNEI. V was clipped by 5 bases and J by 0 bases; unmatched bases: 5. Here the CDR3 reads CASSTGGGSTDTQYF. Written as DNA, the CDR3 is TGTGCCAGCAGTACGGGGGGAGGTAGCACAGATACGCAGTATTTT.

The V and J genes are TRBV3-1 (or the pseudogene TRBV3-2) and TRBJ2-7; no definite D call. This CDR3 has 12 amino acids. Trimming pared 2 bases from V and 2 bases from J, leaving 4 bases between. Germline CDR1 LGHDT, CDR2 YNNKEL (reference sequence). In nucleotides, the CDR3 is TGTGCCAGCAGCCAAAGCCCCTACGAGCAGTACTTC. It translates to CASSQSPYEQYF.

The V call is TRBV7-2, the J call TRBJ1-3; a possible D gene is TRBD1 (6 bases). Trimming took 1 base from V and 1 from J, leaving 14 bases between them. The germline CDR1 and CDR2 sequences are SGHTA and FQGNSA. CDR3 size: 17 residues. This CDR3 is CASSLGPLQGSGNTIYF. In nucleotides, the CDR3 is TGTGCCAGCAGCTTAGGGCCGCTACAGGGATCTGGAAACACCATATATTTT.

This clone was observed once. This sequence joins TRBV28 and TRBJ2-7; a possible D gene is TRBD1 (6 bases). The germline gives CDR1 MDHEN, CDR2 SYDVKM. This CDR3 is 13 amino acids long. Trimming pared 4 bases from V and 0 bases from J, leaving 7 bases between. CDR3 in DNA: TGTGCCAGCAGTTGGGACAACTCCTACGAGCAGTACTTC. Translating gives CASSWDNSYEQYF.